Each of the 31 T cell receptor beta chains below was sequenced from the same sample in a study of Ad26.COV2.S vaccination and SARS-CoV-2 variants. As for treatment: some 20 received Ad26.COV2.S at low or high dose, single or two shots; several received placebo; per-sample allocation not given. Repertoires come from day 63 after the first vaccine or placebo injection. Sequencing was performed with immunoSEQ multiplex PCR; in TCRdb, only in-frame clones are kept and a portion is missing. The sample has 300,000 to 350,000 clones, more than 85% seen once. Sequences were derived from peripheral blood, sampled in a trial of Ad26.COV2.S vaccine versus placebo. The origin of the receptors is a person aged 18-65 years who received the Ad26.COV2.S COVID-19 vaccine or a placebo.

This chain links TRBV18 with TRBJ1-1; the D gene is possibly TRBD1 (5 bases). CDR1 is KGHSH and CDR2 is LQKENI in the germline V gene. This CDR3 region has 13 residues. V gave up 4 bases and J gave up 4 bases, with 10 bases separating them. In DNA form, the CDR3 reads TGTGCCAGCTCACAAAGACAGACCACTGAAGCTTTCTTT. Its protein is CASSQRQTTEAFF. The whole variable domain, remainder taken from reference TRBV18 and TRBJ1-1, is NAGVMQNPRHLVRRRGQEARLRCSPMKGHSHVYWYRQLPEEGLKFMVYLQKENIIDESGMPKERFSAEFPKEGPSILRIQQVVRGDSAAYFCASSQRQTTEAFFGQGTRLTVV.

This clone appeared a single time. Written as DNA, the CDR3 is TGTGCCAGCAGCTTGTACAGGGAAAACACCGGGGAGCTGTTTTTT. It translates to CASSLYRENTGELFF. The V gene is TRBV5-6, the J gene TRBJ2-2; D may be TRBD1 (6 bases). CDR3 size: 15 residues. V gave up 1 base and J gave up 2 bases, with 9 bases separating them. Germline CDR1 reads SGHDT; CDR2 reads YYEEEE.

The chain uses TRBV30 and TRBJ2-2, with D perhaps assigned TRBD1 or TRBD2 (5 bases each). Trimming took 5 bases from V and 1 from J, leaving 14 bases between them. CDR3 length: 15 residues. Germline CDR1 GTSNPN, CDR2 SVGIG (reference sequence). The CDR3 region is CAWRRRGRNTGELFF. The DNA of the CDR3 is TGTGCCTGGCGCCGAAGGGGACGGAACACCGGGGAGCTGTTTTTT.

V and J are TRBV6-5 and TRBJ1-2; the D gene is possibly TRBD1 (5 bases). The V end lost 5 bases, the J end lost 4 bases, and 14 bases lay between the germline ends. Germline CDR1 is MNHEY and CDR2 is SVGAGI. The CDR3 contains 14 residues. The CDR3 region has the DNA TGTGCCAGCAGTACCCCCGGGACGGTCTATGGCTACACCTTC. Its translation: CASSTPGTVYGYTF.

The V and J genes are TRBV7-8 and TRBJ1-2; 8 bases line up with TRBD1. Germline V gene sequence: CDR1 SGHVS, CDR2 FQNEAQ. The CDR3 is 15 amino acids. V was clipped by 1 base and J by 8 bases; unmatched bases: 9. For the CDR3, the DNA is TGTGCCAGCAGCTTAGATGGCCAGGGGGCTCAGGGCTACACCTTC. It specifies CASSLDGQGAQGYTF.

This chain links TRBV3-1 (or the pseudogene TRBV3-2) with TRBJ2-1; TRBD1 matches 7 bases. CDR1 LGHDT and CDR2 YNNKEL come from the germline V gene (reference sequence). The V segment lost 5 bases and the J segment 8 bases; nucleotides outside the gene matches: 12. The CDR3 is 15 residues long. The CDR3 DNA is TGTGCCAGCAGCAAAACCTCCAGGGGGTGGGATGAGCAGTTCTTC. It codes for CASSKTSRGWDEQFF.

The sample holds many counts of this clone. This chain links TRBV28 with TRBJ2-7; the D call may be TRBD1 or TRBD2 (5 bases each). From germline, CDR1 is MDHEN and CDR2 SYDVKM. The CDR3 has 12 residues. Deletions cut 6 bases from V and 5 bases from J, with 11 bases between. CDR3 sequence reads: CASSRDRHEQYF. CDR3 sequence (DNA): TGTGCCAGCAGCCGGGACCGCCACGAGCAGTACTTC.

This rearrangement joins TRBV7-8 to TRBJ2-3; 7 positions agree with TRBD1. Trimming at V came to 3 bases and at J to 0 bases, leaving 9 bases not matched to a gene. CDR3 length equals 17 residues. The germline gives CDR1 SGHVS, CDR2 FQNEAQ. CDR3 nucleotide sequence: TGTGCCAGCAGCTTGCGGACAGGCTTGGCTAGCACAGATACGCAGTATTTT. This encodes CASSLRTGLASTDTQYF.

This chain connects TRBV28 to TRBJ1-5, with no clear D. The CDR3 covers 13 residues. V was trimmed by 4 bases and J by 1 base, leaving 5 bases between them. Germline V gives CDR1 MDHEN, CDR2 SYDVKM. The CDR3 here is CASSSWSNQPQHF. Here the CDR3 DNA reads TGTGCCAGCAGTTCTTGGAGCAATCAGCCCCAGCATTTT.

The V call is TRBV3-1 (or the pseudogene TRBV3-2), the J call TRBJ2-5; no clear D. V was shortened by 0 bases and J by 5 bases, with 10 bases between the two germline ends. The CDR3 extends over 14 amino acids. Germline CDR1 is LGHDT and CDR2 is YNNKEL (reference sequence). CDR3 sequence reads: CASSQDYSWETQYF. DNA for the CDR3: TGTGCCAGCAGCCAAGATTATTCTTGGGAGACCCAGTACTTC.

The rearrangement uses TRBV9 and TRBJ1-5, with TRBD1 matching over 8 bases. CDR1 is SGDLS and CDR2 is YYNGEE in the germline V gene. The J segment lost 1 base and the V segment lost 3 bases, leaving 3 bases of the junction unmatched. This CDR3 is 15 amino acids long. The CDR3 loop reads CASSAGGWSNQPQHF. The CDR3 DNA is TGTGCCAGCAGCGCAGGGGGCTGGAGCAATCAGCCCCAGCATTTT.

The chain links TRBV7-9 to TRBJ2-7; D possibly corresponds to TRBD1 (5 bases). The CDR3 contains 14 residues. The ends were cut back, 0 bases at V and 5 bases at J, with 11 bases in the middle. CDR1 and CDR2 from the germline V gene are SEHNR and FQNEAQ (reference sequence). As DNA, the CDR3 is TGTGCCAGCAGCTTAGCTACAGGTACCCACGAGCAGTACTTC. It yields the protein CASSLATGTHEQYF.

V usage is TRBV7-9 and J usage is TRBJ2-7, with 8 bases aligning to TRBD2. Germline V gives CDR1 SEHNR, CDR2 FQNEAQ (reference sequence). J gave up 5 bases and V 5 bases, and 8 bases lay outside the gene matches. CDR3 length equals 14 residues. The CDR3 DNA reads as TGTGCCAGCAGCCTCCACGGGGGGGCCAACGAGCAGTACTTC. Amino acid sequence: CASSLHGGANEQYF.

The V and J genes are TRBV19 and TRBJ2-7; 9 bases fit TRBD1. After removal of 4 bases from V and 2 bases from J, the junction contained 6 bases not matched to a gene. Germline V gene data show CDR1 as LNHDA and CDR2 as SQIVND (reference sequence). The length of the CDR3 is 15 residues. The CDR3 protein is CASSKAGTGTYEQYF. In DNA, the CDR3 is TGTGCCAGTAGTAAAGCCGGGACAGGGACCTACGAGCAGTACTTC.

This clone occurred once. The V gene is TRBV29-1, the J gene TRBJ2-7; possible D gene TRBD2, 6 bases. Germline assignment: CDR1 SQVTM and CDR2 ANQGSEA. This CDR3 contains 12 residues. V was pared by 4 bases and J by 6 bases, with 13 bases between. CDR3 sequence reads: CSVGRVGSEQYF. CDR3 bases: TGCAGCGTTGGGAGGGTGGGGTCCGAGCAGTACTTC.

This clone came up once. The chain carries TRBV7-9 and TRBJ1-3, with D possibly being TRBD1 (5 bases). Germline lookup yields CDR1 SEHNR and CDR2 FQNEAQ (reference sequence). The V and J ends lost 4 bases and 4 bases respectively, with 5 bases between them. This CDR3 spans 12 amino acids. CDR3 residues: CASSWDGNTIYF. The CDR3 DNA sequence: TGTGCCAGCAGCTGGGACGGAAACACCATATATTTT.

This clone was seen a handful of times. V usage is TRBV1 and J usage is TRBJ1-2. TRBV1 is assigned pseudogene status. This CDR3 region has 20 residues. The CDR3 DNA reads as TGCACCAGCAGCCGCAGGGTTGCGGTTAGGTTTTTCGGGGGGCTTGATGGCTACACCTTC. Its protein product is CTSSRRVAVRFFGGLDGYTF.

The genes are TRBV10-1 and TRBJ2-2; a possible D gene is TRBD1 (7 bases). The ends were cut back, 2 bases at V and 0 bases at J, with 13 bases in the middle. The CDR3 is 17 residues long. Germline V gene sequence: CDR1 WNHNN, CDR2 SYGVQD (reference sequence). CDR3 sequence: CASSEPTGEANTGELFF. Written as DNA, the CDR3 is TGCGCCAGCAGTGAGCCTACAGGGGAGGCGAACACCGGGGAGCTGTTTTTT.

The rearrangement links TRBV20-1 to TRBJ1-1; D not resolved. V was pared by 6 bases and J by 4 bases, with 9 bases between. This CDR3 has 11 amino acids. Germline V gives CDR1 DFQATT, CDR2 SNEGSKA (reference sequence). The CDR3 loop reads CSAADVTEAFF. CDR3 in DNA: TGCAGTGCGGCGGACGTCACTGAAGCTTTCTTT.

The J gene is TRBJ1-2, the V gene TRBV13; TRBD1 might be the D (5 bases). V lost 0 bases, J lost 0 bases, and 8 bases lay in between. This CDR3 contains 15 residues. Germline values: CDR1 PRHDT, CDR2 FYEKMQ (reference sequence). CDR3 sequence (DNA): TGTGCCAGCAGCTTAGGGCAGGGTCCTAACTATGGCTACACCTTC. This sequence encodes CASSLGQGPNYGYTF.

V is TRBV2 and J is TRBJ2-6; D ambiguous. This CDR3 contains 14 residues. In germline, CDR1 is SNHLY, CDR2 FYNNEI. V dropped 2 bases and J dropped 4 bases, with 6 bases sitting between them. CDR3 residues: CASSEFLGANVLTF. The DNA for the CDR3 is TGTGCCAGCAGTGAATTCTTGGGGGCCAACGTCCTGACTTTC.

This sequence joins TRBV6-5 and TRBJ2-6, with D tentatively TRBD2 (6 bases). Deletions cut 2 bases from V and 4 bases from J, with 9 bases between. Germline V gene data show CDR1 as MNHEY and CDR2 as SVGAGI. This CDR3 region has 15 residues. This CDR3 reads CASSYGGSGANVLTF. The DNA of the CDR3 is TGTGCCAGCAGTTACGGAGGGTCCGGGGCCAACGTCCTGACTTTC.

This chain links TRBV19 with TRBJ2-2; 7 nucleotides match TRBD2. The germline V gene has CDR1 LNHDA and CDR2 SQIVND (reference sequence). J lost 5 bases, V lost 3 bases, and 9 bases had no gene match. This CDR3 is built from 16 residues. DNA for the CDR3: TGTGCCAGTAGTATTCCGGCGGGAGATGGTACCGGGGAGCTGTTTTTT. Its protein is CASSIPAGDGTGELFF.

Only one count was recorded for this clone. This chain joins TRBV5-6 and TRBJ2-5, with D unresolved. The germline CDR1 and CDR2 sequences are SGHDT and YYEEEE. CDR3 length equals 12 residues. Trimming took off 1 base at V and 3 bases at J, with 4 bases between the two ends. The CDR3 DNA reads TGTGCCAGCAGCTTGCTTGAAGAGACCCAGTACTTC. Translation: CASSLLEETQYF.

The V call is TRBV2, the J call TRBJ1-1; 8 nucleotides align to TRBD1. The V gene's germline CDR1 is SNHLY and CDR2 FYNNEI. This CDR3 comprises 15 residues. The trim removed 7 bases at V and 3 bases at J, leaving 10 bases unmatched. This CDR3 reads CASNLQGAMDTEAFF. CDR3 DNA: TGTGCCAGCAATCTTCAGGGGGCGATGGACACTGAAGCTTTCTTT.

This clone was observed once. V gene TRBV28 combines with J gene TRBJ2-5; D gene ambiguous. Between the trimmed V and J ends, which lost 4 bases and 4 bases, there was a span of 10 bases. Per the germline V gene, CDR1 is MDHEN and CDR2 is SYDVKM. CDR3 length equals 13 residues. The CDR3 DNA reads TGTGCCAGCAGTTCTGAGTCCGGAGAGACCCAGTACTTC. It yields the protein CASSSESGETQYF. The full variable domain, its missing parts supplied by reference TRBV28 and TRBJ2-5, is DVKVTQSSRYLVKRTGEKVFLECVQDMDHENMFWYRQDPGLGLRLIYFSYDVKMKEKGDIPEGYSVSREKKERFSLILESASTNQTSMYLCASSSESGETQYFGPGTRLLVL.

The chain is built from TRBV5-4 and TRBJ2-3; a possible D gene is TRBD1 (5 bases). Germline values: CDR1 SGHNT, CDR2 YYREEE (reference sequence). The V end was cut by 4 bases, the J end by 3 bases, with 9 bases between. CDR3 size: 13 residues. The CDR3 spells CASSDRATDTQYF. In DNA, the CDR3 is TGTGCCAGCAGCGACAGAGCTACAGATACGCAGTATTTT.

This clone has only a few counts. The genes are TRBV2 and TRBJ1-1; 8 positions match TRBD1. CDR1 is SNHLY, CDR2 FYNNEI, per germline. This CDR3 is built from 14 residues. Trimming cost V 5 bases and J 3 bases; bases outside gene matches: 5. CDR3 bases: TGTGCCAGCAGTTTCTCGACAGGGGACACTGAAGCTTTCTTT. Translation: CASSFSTGDTEAFF.

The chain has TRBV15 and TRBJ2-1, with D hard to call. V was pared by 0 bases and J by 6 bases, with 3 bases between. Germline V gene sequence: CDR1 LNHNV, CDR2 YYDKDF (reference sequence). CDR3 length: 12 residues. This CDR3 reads CATSRDTNEQFF. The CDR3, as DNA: TGTGCCACCAGCAGAGATACCAATGAGCAGTTCTTC.

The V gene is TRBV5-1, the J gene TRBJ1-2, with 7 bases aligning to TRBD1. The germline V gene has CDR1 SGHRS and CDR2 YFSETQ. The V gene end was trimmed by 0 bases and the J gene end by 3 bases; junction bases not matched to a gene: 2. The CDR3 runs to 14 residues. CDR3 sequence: CASSLAQGDYGYTF. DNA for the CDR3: TGCGCCAGCAGCTTGGCTCAGGGGGACTATGGCTACACCTTC.

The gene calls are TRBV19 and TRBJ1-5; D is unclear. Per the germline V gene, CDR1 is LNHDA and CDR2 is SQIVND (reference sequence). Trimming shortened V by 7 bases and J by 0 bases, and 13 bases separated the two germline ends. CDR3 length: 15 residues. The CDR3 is CASTSNGDSNQPQHF. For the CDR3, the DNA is TGTGCCAGTACCTCAAACGGAGATAGCAATCAGCCCCAGCATTTT. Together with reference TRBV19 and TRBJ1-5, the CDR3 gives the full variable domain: DGGITQSPKYLFRKEGQNVTLSCEQNLNHDAMYWYRQDPGQGLRLIYYSQIVNDFQKGDIAEGYSVSREKKESFPLTVTSAQKNPTAFYLCASTSNGDSNQPQHFGDGTRLSIL.